The 14 T cell receptor beta chains listed next were all sequenced from one sample in a study of OX40 agonist ivuxolimab in advanced cancers. Clones were read by immunoSEQ multiplex PCR, and TCRdb kept only the in-frame ones, dropping some. The sample lists 60,000 to 70,000 clones, roughly 87% occurring once. The starting material was CD4+ or CD8+ T cells sorted from blood, obtained in a trial of the OX40 agonist ivuxolimab. The source is an adult with an advanced solid tumor such as melanoma, head and neck, liver or kidney cancer.

The genes are TRBV6-5 and TRBJ1-5; D perhaps matches TRBD1 (5 bases). This CDR3 spans 13 amino acids. Per germline, CDR1 MNHEY and CDR2 SVGAGI. V was trimmed by 7 bases and J by 4 bases, leaving 11 bases between them. CDR3 protein: CASKKDRNQPQHF. The CDR3 DNA follows: TGTGCCAGCAAGAAAGACAGAAATCAGCCCCAGCATTTT.

This sequence joins TRBV14 and TRBJ1-1, with 7 bases fitting TRBD1. The germline CDR1 and CDR2 sequences are SGHDN and FVKESK. V trimming: 3 bases; J trimming: 5 bases; junction bases outside the gene matches: 3. This CDR3 comprises 13 residues. The CDR3 loop reads CASSQDRRTEAFF. The CDR3 coding sequence is TGTGCCAGCAGCCAGGACAGGCGGACTGAAGCTTTCTTT. Full variable domain (remainder filled in from reference TRBV14 and TRBJ1-1): EAGVTQFPSHSVIEKGQTVTLRCDPISGHDNLYWYRRVMGKEIKFLLHFVKESKQDESGMPNNRFLAERTGGTYSTLKVQPAELEDSGVYFCASSQDRRTEAFFGQGTRLTVV.

V is TRBV5-1 and J is TRBJ2-1; D is perhaps TRBD2 (5 bases). The CDR3 extends over 13 amino acids. The V gene lost 4 bases and the J gene lost 7 bases, with 12 bases spanning the gap. Germline V gene data show CDR1 as SGHRS and CDR2 as YFSETQ. The CDR3 protein is CASSPGGGNEQFF. CDR3 nucleotides: TGCGCCAGCAGCCCAGGAGGTGGAAATGAGCAGTTCTTC.

The chain recombines TRBV5-1 with TRBJ1-1; D is unresolved. The V end was cut by 6 bases, the J end by 1 base, with 7 bases between. The CDR3 spans 12 residues. Per the germline V gene, CDR1 is SGHRS and CDR2 is YFSETQ. The CDR3 spells CASTQGNTEAFF. In nucleotides, the CDR3 is TGCGCCAGCACCCAAGGGAACACTGAAGCTTTCTTT.

The J gene is TRBJ1-1, the V gene TRBV7-2, with 12 bases fitting TRBD1. The V gene end was trimmed by 3 bases and the J gene end by 7 bases; junction bases not matched to a gene: 6. The CDR3 totals 15 residues. Germline loops: CDR1 SGHTA, CDR2 FQGNSA. The CDR3 here is CASSLGQGAWLEAFF. For the CDR3, the DNA is TGTGCCAGCAGCTTGGGACAGGGGGCATGGCTTGAAGCTTTCTTT.

As DNA, the CDR3 is TGTGCCAGCAGCTTGGTTAGCGGGGGGGCAGTCGAGCAGTACTTC. Its protein product is CASSLVSGGAVEQYF. The chain is built from TRBV5-5 and TRBJ2-7, with 11 bases matching TRBD2. Germline CDR1 and CDR2: SGHKS and YYEKEE (reference sequence). The CDR3 extends over 15 amino acids. Losses at the gene ends were 0 bases for V and 6 bases for J; bases not matched to a gene: 5.

In this sample, this clone turned up a few times. V usage is TRBV28 and J usage is TRBJ2-7; D gene unclear. The CDR3 has 11 amino acids. Looked up from germline, CDR1 is MDHEN and CDR2 is SYDVKM. Trimming left V 5 bases short and J 5 bases short, with 7 bases between. The chain's CDR3 is CASSVLDEQYF. CDR3 DNA sequence: TGTGCCAGCAGTGTCCTAGACGAGCAGTACTTC.

This chain uses TRBV7-7 with TRBJ2-7; the match to TRBD2 covers 7 bases. This CDR3 comprises 16 residues. CDR1 SSHAT and CDR2 FNYEAQ come from the germline V gene (reference sequence). V trimming: 5 bases; J trimming: 0 bases; junction bases outside the gene matches: 10. For the CDR3, the DNA is TGTGCCAGCAGCAGTAGTTCGGGGGGTGGCTCCTACGAGCAGTACTTC. Protein: CASSSSSGGGSYEQYF.

This chain uses TRBV4-1 with TRBJ1-1, with TRBD1 matching over 8 bases. CDR3 size: 15 residues. Germline lookup yields CDR1 MGHRA and CDR2 YSYEKL. The V segment lost 2 bases and the J segment 2 bases; nucleotides outside the gene matches: 4. As DNA, the CDR3 is TGCGCCAGCAGCCAAACTGGGACAGGCAACACTGAAGCTTTCTTT. Its translation is CASSQTGTGNTEAFF.

This chain connects TRBV5-1 to TRBJ2-6; possibly TRBD1 or TRBD2 for D (5 bases each). Deletions cut 0 bases from V and 1 base from J, with 14 bases between. This CDR3 region has 18 residues. Germline CDR1 SGHRS, CDR2 YFSETQ. CDR3 sequence reads: CASSLDGASRSGANVLTF. The CDR3 DNA reads TGCGCCAGCAGCTTGGACGGGGCAAGTAGGTCTGGGGCCAACGTCCTGACTTTC.

This chain links TRBV27 with TRBJ2-7; 9 nucleotides agree with TRBD1. Germline V gene data show CDR1 as MNHEY and CDR2 as SMNVEV (reference sequence). The trim removed 7 bases at V and 5 bases at J, leaving 12 bases unmatched. This CDR3 has 15 residues. CDR3 sequence: CASTRGGQGSHEQYF. CDR3 in DNA: TGTGCCAGCACCCGAGGCGGACAGGGGTCCCACGAGCAGTACTTC.

The V call is TRBV27, the J call TRBJ2-3; no definite D call. Trimming took 5 bases from V and 4 from J, leaving 7 bases between them. The germline V gene encodes CDR1 MNHEY and CDR2 SMNVEV (reference sequence). This CDR3 is built from 12 residues. This chain's CDR3 is CASSLTSDTQYF. As DNA, the CDR3 is TGTGCCAGCAGTCTGACATCAGATACGCAGTATTTT.

This clone has just a few counts. CDR3 sequence reads: CAWSVLSASGRYGYTF. The CDR3 coding sequence is TGTGCCTGGAGTGTATTATCAGCATCGGGGCGCTATGGCTACACCTTC. The rearrangement links TRBV30 to TRBJ1-2, with D tentatively TRBD1 (5 bases). V was cut by 0 bases and J by 4 bases, with 18 bases left in between. Germline CDR1 and CDR2: GTSNPN and SVGIG (reference sequence). The CDR3 length is 16 residues.

The chain is built from TRBV28 and TRBJ2-5; D ambiguous. Per germline, CDR1 MDHEN and CDR2 SYDVKM. Trimming stripped 6 bases from V and 2 bases from J, with 7 bases between. CDR3 length equals 12 residues. The CDR3 bases are TGTGCCAGCAGGGCTGATCAAGAGACCCAGTACTTC. It codes for CASRADQETQYF.